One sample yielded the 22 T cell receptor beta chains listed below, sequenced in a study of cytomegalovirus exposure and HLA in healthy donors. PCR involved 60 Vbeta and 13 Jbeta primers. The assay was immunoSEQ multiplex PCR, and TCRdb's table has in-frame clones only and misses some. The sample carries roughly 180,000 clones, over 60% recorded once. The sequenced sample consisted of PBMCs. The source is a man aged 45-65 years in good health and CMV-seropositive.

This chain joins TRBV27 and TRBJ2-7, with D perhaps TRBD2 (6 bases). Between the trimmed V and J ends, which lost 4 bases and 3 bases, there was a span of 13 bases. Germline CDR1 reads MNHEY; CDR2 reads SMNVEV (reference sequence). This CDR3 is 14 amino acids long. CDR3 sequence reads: CASSSSGVGYEQYF. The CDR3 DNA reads TGTGCCAGCAGTTCCTCGGGGGTGGGCTACGAGCAGTACTTC.

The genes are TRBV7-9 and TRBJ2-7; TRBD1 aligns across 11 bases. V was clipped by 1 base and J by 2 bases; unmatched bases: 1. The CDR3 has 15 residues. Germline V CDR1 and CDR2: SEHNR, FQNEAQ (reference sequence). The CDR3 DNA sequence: TGTGCCAGCAGCTTAGGGACAGGGGGCCCCTACGAGCAGTACTTC. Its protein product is CASSLGTGGPYEQYF.

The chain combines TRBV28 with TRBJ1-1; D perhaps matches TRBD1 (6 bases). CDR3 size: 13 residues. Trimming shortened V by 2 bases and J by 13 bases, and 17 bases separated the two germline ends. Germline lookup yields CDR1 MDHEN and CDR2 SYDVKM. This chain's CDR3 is CASSLGDIKGGFF. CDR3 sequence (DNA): TGTGCCAGCAGTTTAGGGGACATAAAAGGGGGTTTCTTT.

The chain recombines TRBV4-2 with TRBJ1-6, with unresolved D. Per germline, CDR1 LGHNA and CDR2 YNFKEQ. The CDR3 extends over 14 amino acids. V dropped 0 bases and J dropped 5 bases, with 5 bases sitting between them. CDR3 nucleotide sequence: TGTGCCAGCAGCCAAGACAGGAATAATTCACCCCTCCACTTT. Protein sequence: CASSQDRNNSPLHF.

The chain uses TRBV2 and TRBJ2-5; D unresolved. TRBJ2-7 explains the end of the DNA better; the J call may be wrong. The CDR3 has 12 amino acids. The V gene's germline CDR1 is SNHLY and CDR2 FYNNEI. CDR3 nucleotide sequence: TGTGCCAGCAGGATAGACTCCTACGAGCAGTACTTC. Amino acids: CASRIDSYEQYF.

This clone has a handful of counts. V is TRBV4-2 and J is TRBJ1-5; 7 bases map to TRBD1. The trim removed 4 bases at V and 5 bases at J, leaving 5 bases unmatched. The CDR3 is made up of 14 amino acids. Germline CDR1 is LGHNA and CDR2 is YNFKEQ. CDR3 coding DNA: TGTGCCAGCAGCCCGGGACAGAACTATCAGCCCCAGCATTTT. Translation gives CASSPGQNYQPQHF.

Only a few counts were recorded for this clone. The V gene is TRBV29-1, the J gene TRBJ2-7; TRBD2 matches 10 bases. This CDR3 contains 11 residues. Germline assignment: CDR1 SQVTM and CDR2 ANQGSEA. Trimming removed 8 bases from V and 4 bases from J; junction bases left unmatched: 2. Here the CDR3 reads CSTTSGYEQYF. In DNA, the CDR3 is TGCAGCACGACTAGCGGGTACGAGCAGTACTTC.

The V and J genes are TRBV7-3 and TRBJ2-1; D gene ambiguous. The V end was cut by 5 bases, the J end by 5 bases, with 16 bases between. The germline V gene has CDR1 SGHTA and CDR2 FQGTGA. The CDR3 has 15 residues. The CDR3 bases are TGTGCCAGCAGCCTCATCGATGGCAGGCACAATGAGCAGTTCTTC. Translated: CASSLIDGRHNEQFF.

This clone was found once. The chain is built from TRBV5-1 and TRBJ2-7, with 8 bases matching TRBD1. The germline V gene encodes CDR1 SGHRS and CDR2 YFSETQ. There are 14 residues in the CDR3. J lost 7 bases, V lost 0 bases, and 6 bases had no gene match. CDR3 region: CASSLAQGAQEQYF. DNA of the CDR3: TGCGCCAGCAGCTTGGCCCAGGGGGCGCAGGAGCAGTACTTC.

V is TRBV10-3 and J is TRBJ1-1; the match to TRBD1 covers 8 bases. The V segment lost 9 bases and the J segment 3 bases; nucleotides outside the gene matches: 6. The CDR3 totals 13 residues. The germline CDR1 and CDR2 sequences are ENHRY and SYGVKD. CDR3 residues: CAIQGASHTEAFF. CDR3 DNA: TGTGCCATTCAGGGGGCTTCTCACACTGAAGCTTTCTTT.

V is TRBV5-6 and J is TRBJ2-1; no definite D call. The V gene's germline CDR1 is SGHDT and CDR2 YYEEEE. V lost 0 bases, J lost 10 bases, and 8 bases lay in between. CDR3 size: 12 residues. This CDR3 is CASSLGSQEQFF. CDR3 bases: TGTGCCAGCAGCTTGGGGTCACAAGAGCAGTTCTTC.

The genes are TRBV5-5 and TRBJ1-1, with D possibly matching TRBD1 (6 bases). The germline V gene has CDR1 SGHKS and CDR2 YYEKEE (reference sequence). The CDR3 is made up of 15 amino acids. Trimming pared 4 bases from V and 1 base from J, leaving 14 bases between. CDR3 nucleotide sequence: TGTGCCAGCAGCCCCCTAGGGGGGGGGAACACTGAAGCTTTCTTT. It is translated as CASSPLGGGNTEAFF.

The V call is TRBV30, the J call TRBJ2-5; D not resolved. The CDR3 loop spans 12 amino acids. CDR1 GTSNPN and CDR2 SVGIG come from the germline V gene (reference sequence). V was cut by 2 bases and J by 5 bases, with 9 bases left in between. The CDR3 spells CAWSPSRETQYF. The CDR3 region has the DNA TGTGCCTGGAGTCCCAGCAGGGAGACCCAGTACTTC.

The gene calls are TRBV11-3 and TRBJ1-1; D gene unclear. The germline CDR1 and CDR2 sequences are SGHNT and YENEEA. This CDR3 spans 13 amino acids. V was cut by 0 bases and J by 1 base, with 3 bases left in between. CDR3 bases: TGTGCCAGCAGCTTAGATCGGAACACTGAAGCTTTCTTT. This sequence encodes CASSLDRNTEAFF.

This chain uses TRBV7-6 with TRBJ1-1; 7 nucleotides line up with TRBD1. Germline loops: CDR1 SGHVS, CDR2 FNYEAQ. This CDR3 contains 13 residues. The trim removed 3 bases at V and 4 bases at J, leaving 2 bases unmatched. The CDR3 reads CASSLQGGTEAFF. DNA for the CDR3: TGTGCCAGCAGCTTGCAGGGGGGCACTGAAGCTTTCTTT.

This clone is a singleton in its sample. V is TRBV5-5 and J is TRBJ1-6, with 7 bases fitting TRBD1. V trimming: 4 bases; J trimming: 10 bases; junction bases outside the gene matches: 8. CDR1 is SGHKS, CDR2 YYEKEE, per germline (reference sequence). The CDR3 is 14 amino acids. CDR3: CASSPRQGYSPLHF. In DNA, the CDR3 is TGTGCCAGCAGCCCGAGACAGGGATACTCACCCCTCCACTTT. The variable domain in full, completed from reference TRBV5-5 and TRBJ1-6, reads DAGVTQSPTHLIKTRGQQVTLRCSPISGHKSVSWYQQVLGQGPQFIFQYYEKEERGRGNFPDRFSARQFPNYSSELNVNALLLGDSALYLCASSPRQGYSPLHFGNGTRLTVT.

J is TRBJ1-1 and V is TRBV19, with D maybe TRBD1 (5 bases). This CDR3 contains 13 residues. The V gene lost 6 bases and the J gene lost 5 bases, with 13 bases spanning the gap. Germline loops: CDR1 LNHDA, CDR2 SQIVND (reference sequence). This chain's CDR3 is CASSPPGRTEAFF. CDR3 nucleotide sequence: TGTGCCAGTAGCCCTCCAGGGCGGACTGAAGCTTTCTTT.

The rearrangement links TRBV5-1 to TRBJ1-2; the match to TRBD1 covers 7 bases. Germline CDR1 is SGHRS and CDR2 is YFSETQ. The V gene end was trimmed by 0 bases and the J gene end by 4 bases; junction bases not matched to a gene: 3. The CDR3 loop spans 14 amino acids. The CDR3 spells CASSLGTGSYGYTF. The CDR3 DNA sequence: TGCGCCAGCAGCTTGGGGACAGGCTCCTATGGCTACACCTTC.

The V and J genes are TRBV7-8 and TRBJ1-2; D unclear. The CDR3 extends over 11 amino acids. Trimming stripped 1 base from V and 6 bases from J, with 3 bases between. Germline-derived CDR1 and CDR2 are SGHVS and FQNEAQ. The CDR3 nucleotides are TGTGCCAGCAGCTTAGGGCATGGCTACACCTTC. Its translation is CASSLGHGYTF.

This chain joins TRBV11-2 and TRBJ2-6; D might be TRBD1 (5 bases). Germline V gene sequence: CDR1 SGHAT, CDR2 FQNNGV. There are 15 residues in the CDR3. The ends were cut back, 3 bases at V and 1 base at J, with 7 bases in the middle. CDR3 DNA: TGTGCCAGCAGCTTCCGACAGTCTGGGGCCAACGTCCTGACTTTC. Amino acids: CASSFRQSGANVLTF.

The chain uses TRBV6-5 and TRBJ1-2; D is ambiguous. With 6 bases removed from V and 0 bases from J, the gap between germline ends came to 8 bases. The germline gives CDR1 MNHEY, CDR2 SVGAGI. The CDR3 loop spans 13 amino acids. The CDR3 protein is CASSGLTNYGYTF. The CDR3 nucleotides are TGTGCCAGCAGCGGACTCACTAACTATGGCTACACCTTC.

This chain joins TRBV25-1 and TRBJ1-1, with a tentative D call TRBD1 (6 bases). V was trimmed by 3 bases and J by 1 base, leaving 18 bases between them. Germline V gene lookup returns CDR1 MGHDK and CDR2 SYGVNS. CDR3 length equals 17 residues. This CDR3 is CASSDSVRQAKNTEAFF. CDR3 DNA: TGTGCCAGCAGTGATTCCGTGCGACAGGCAAAGAACACTGAAGCTTTCTTT. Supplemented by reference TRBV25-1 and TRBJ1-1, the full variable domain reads EADIYQTPRYLVIGTGKKITLECSQTMGHDKMYWYQQDPGMELHLIHYSYGVNSTEKGDLSSESTVSRIRTEHFPLTLESARPSHTSQYLCASSDSVRQAKNTEAFFGQGTRLTVV.